These 22 T cell receptor beta chains were all obtained from the same sample, sequenced in a study of T-cell reconstitution after alpha-beta-depleted transplantation in children. TCRbeta library preparation incorporated unique molecular identifiers. From the PCR reads, TCRdb called clonotypes with MiXCR, one entry per CDR3 protein. The repertoire includes just over 950,000 distinct CDR3 sequences, around 30% of them detected once, and more than 25% sits in the top ten. Sequences were derived from PBMCs, mostly from graft donor cells, sampled 360 days after TCRalphabeta/CD19-depleted stem cell transplant. The receptors shown here come from a boy younger than two who had a stem cell transplant for SCID, so the T cells may come from the graft donor.

The chain joins TRBV20-1 to TRBJ1-4; the D is unclear. CDR3 size: 11 residues. Germline V gene lookup returns CDR1 DFQATT and CDR2 SNEGSKA (reference sequence). Trimming took 6 bases from V and 15 from J, leaving 17 bases between them. The CDR3 reads CSAPYRGEVFF. CDR3 nucleotide sequence: TGCAGTGCCCCCTACCGAGGCGAAGTGTTTTTT.

The chain is built from TRBV15 and TRBJ2-7, with 9 positions matching TRBD1. Germline V gene lookup returns CDR1 LNHNV and CDR2 YYDKDF (reference sequence). V lost 1 base to trimming and J lost 3 bases; unmatched junction nucleotides: 7. The CDR3 has 16 residues. The CDR3 loop reads CATSRAPGTGLYEQYF. The CDR3 coding sequence is TGTGCCACCAGCAGAGCTCCCGGGACAGGGCTCTACGAGCAGTACTTC.

This clonotype was counted a few times. As DNA, the CDR3 is TGTGCCAGCGGACTAGTTTCTGAGACCCAGTACTTC. Translation: CASGLVSETQYF. The chain is built from TRBV11-2 and TRBJ2-5; 7 nucleotides align to TRBD2. CDR1 SGHAT and CDR2 FQNNGV come from the germline V gene. This CDR3 contains 12 residues. J was trimmed by 5 bases and V by 8 bases; bases with no gene match: 5. Full variable domain (outside the CDR3, taken from reference TRBV11-2 and TRBJ2-5): EAGVAQSPRYKIIEKRQSVAFWCNPISGHATLYWYQQILGQGPKLLIQFQNNGVVDDSQLPKDRFSAERLKGVDSTLKIQPAKLEDSAVYLCASGLVSETQYFGPGTRLLVL.

This sequence joins TRBV5-1 and TRBJ2-1; 8 bases align to TRBD2. This CDR3 has 16 amino acids. With V trimmed by 3 bases and J by 4 bases, 9 bases remained unmatched. The germline V gene encodes CDR1 SGHRS and CDR2 YFSETQ. As DNA, the CDR3 is TGCGCCAGCAGCTGGTCGGGGGGGGTACCATACAATGAGCAGTTCTTC. This translates into CASSWSGGVPYNEQFF.

The rearrangement uses TRBV5-8 and TRBJ2-7; tentative D call: TRBD2 (6 bases). V was clipped by 10 bases and J by 2 bases, with 16 bases between them. Germline V gives CDR1 SGHTS, CDR2 YDEGEE. This CDR3 spans 13 amino acids. CDR3 sequence (DNA): TGTGCCTTCTCACGGGACTCCACCTACGAGCAGTACTTC. This translates into CAFSRDSTYEQYF.

This clonotype was counted only a few times. The chain employs TRBV12-3 or TRBV12-4 and TRBJ2-1; a possible D gene is TRBD1 (6 bases). Deletions cut 5 bases from V and 0 bases from J, with 23 bases between. This CDR3 is built from 19 residues. The CDR3 coding sequence is TGTGCCAGCAGTGATAAAGGGGGATCATGGGTTCGCTCCTACAATGAGCAGTTCTTC. Translation: CASSDKGGSWVRSYNEQFF.

This clonotype has only a few counts. The CDR3 DNA is TGCAGTGCTCCTAGGACAGTTAGCACAGATACGCAGTATTTT. This gives the protein CSAPRTVSTDTQYF. The chain employs TRBV20-1 and TRBJ2-3; D might be TRBD1 (6 bases). This CDR3 is 14 amino acids long. Germline-derived CDR1 and CDR2 are DFQATT and SNEGSKA (reference sequence). Deletions cut 5 bases from V and 0 bases from J, with 12 bases between.

This chain connects TRBV4-1 to TRBJ2-7; D gene ambiguous. The CDR3 spans 15 residues. Germline V CDR1 and CDR2: MGHRA, YSYEKL. V was clipped by 0 bases and J by 4 bases, with 13 bases between them. In DNA, the CDR3 is TGCGCCAGCAGCCAAGATTCCGGCAGGATGTACGAGCAGTACTTC. Protein product: CASSQDSGRMYEQYF.

This clonotype was recorded a few times. The chain uses TRBV20-1 and TRBJ2-1; the D gene is possibly TRBD2 (6 bases). CDR1 and CDR2 from the germline V gene are DFQATT and SNEGSKA (reference sequence). V shed 0 bases and J shed 0 bases, with 12 bases lying between them. The CDR3 has 16 amino acids. The DNA for the CDR3 is TGCAGTGCTAGAGAGACCCTAGCGCCCTCCTACAATGAGCAGTTCTTC. Protein: CSARETLAPSYNEQFF.

This clonotype was seen a handful of times. The chain carries TRBV20-1 and TRBJ2-1, with 8 bases aligning to TRBD2. V dropped 4 bases and J dropped 7; count of bases not matched to a gene: 12. This CDR3 spans 15 amino acids. Germline lookup yields CDR1 DFQATT and CDR2 SNEGSKA (reference sequence). The DNA of the CDR3 is TGCAGTGCTAAGACCCCCGGGGGGGCGGGGAATGAGCAGTTCTTC. It encodes CSAKTPGGAGNEQFF.

DNA of the CDR3: TGTGCCAGCAGCCCTGATGACAGGGCTCGTGGGCCCCAGCATTTT. Translation gives CASSPDDRARGPQHF. The chain carries TRBV4-2 and TRBJ1-5, with TRBD1 matching over 7 bases. The germline gives CDR1 LGHNA, CDR2 YNFKEQ. This CDR3 has 15 residues. V shed 4 bases, J shed 9 bases, and the junction held 12 bases outside the gene matches.

The chain's CDR3 is CASSSHGYTF. In nucleotides, the CDR3 is TGTGCCAGCAGTTCCCATGGCTACACCTTC. The chain combines TRBV6-1 with TRBJ1-2; D is unclear. Looked up from germline, CDR1 is MNHNS and CDR2 is SASEGT. V dropped 5 bases and J dropped 6 bases, with 4 bases sitting between them. This CDR3 comprises 10 residues.

The rearrangement uses TRBV24-1 and TRBJ2-1, with TRBD2 matching 7 bases. The length of the CDR3 is 16 residues. Germline loops: CDR1 KGHDR, CDR2 SFDVKD. J gave up 4 bases and V 6 bases, and 11 bases lay outside the gene matches. The CDR3 spells CATSPTGAGHYNEQFF. CDR3 coding DNA: TGTGCCACCAGTCCCACGGGAGCGGGGCATTACAATGAGCAGTTCTTC.

The sample holds a few counts of this clonotype. The genes are TRBV29-1 and TRBJ2-2, with 8 bases matching TRBD2. V lost 4 bases to trimming and J lost 1 base; unmatched junction nucleotides: 2. The CDR3 has 14 amino acids. The germline V gene encodes CDR1 SQVTM and CDR2 ANQGSEA. This CDR3 reads CSVVGTRNTGELFF. In DNA, the CDR3 is TGCAGCGTTGTAGGGACTAGGAACACCGGGGAGCTGTTTTTT.

This clonotype has more than one count but fewer than ten. V and J are TRBV24-1 and TRBJ2-7, with 7 bases identical to TRBD1. CDR1 KGHDR and CDR2 SFDVKD come from the germline V gene. Trimming at V came to 8 bases and at J to 0 bases, leaving 9 bases not matched to a gene. This CDR3 is built from 15 residues. The CDR3 DNA reads as TGTGCCACCACCCGGTGGGACAGAAACTCCTACGAGCAGTACTTC. This encodes CATTRWDRNSYEQYF.

This clonotype has more than one count but fewer than ten. The chain recombines TRBV29-1 with TRBJ1-4; D gene unclear. This CDR3 comprises 13 residues. CDR1 is SQVTM and CDR2 is ANQGSEA in the germline V gene. V was pared by 4 bases and J by 8 bases, with 14 bases between. This chain's CDR3 is CSVVTSLGEKLFF. The CDR3 DNA is TGCAGCGTTGTAACGTCTTTAGGAGAAAAACTGTTTTTT.

In this sample, this clonotype turned up a few times. V usage is TRBV9 and J usage is TRBJ2-1; 8 nucleotides agree with TRBD1. The CDR3 runs to 14 residues. CDR1 SGDLS and CDR2 YYNGEE come from the germline V gene. The J segment lost 7 bases and the V segment lost 3 bases, leaving 6 bases of the junction unmatched. This chain's CDR3 is CASSGGDRRNEQFF. The CDR3 coding sequence is TGTGCCAGCAGCGGGGGGGACAGGAGAAATGAGCAGTTCTTC.

The CDR3 nucleotides are TGTGCCAGCAGCCCAAAACCGCGACTAGCGGGGGGAAAGGATTCAGATACGCAGTATTTT. Protein: CASSPKPRLAGGKDSDTQYF. The V call is TRBV7-3, the J call TRBJ2-3, with 13 bases lining up with TRBD2. The CDR3 extends over 20 amino acids. Trimming removed 5 bases from V and 4 bases from J; junction bases left unmatched: 18. Germline loops: CDR1 SGHTA, CDR2 FQGTGA.

V and J are TRBV29-1 and TRBJ2-3, with D tentatively TRBD1 or TRBD2 (5 bases each). Per germline, CDR1 SQVTM and CDR2 ANQGSEA. V lost 8 bases and J lost 3, with 18 bases in between. CDR3 length: 14 residues. The DNA for the CDR3 is TGCAGCACTGGTAGGGGAGCCCGGACAGATACGCAGTATTTT. Protein sequence: CSTGRGARTDTQYF.

The J gene is TRBJ2-5, the V gene TRBV12-3 or TRBV12-4; D unclear. V shed 2 bases and J shed 5 bases, with 12 bases lying between them. CDR3 length: 14 amino acids. The CDR3 nucleotides read TGTGCCAGCAGTTTAACCGGAAATAAGGAGACCCAGTACTTC. Protein product: CASSLTGNKETQYF.

This clonotype was recorded once. The germline gene is not matched at one end of the junction; a read error may be the cause. This chain joins TRBV12-3 or TRBV12-4 and TRBJ2-7, with 7 bases lining up with TRBD2. This CDR3 has 16 amino acids. CDR3 in amino acids: CASSLGATSSSNEQYF. CDR3 coding DNA: TGTGCCAGCAGTTTAGGGGCGACTAGCTCCTCCAACGAGCAGTACTTC.

The V call is TRBV3-1, the J call TRBJ2-7; D remains unclear. Germline V lookup: CDR1 LGHDT, CDR2 YNNKEL (reference sequence). The CDR3 is made up of 12 amino acids. Trimming stripped 6 bases from V and 12 bases from J, with 18 bases between. In DNA form, the CDR3 reads TGTGCCAGCAGTCGAAGACCGACGTCGCTGTACTTC. Translated, it gives CASSRRPTSLYF.